These T cell receptor beta chains were read from a single sample in a study of liver allograft versus peripheral blood T cells. TCRdb re-derived calls from the reads in MiXCR, one entry per CDR3 protein. The sample lists about 12,000 distinct CDR3 sequences; roughly 28% were seen once. The receptors come from a human patient who had a liver transplant. Some T cells may arise from the graft donor. Both conserved end residues are trimmed from each CDR3.

11 | TRBJ1-2 | TRBV10-3 | AISESDGGGYT
12 | TRBJ1-1 | TRBV29-1 | SVAGLRENTEAF
11 | TRBJ1-1 | TRBV30 | AWSVRGDTEAF
11 | TRBJ1-1 | TRBV6-5 | ASRVPGQERAF
10 | TRBJ2-4 | TRBV28 | ASNVNDKRQY
14 | TRBJ1-5 | TRBV18 | ASSTRQGSRGQPQH
10 | TRBJ1-1 | TRBV2 | ASGLGGPEAF
15 | TRBJ1-1 | TRBV18 | ASSPRTGLDLRTEAF
14 | TRBJ1-2 | TRBV20-1 | SALSGTGALIGGYT
11 | TRBJ1-1 | TRBV6-5 | ASRDRPNTEAF
12 | TRBJ1-1 | TRBV6-6 | ASSRTGRDTEAF
12 | TRBJ2-1 | TRBV9 | ASSTGQGEGEQF
11 | TRBJ2-2 | TRBV29-1 | SVEFGNTGELF
13 | TRBJ2-3 | TRBV29-1 | SADGLAGVADTQY
11 | TRBJ2-1 | TRBV19 | ASSIEGGRTQF